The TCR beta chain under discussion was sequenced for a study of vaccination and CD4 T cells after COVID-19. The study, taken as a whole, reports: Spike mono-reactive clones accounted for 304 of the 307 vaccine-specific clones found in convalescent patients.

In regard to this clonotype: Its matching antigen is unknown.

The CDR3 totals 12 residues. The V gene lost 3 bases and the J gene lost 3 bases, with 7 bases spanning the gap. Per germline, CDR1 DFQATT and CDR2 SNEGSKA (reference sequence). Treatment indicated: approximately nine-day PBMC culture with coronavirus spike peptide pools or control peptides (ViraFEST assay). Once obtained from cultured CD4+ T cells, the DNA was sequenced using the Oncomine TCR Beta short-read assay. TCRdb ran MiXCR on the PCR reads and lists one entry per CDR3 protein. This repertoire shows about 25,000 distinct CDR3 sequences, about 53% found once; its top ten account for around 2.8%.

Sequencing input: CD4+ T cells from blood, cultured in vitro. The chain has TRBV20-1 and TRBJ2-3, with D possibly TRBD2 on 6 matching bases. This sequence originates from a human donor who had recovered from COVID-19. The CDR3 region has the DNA TGCAGTGCTAGTGGGGGGACAGATACGCAGTATTTT. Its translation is CSASGGTDTQYF.